This TCR beta chain originates from a study of blood T cell repertoires in COVID-19. This CDR3 has 14 residues. J lost 3 bases, V lost 8 bases, and 9 bases had no gene match. Germline assignment: CDR1 MDHEN and CDR2 SYDVKM. Original methodology: Nucleated cell number was recorded as an estimate derived from reference gene primer amplification. Some clones are missing from TCRdb's copy, which holds only in-frame ones; the method was immunoSEQ multiplex PCR. That table supplies the V and J calls and clone size; D and trimming were determined from the DNA. The table lists 46,000 or so clones, 75% to 90% of them singletons.

The genes are TRBV28 and TRBJ1-1, with TRBD1 matching 7 bases. Sequencing used peripheral blood. This clonotype was obtained from a woman aged 80 or over with COVID-19, enrolled during active disease. The CDR3 coding sequence is TGTGCCAGCTACCCAGGACAGGCGGACACTGAAGCTTTCTTT. It codes for CASYPGQADTEAFF.